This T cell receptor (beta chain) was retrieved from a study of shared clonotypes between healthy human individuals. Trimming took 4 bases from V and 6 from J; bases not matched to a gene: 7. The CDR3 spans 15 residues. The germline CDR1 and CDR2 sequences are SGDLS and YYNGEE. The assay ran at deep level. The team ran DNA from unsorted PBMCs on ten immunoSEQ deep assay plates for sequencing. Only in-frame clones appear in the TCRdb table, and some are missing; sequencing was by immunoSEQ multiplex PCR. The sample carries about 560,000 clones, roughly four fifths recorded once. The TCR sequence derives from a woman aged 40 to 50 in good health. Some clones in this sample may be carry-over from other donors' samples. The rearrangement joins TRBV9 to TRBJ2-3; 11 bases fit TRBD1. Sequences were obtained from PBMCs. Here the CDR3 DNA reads TGTGCCAGCAGCACCCGGACAGGGGGCGTGGATACGCAGTATTTT. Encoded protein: CASSTRTGGVDTQYF. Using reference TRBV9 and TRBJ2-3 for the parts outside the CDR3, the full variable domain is DSGVTQTPKHLITATGQRVTLRCSPRSGDLSVYWYQQSLDQGLQFLIQYYNGEERAKGNILERFSAQQFPDLHSELNLSSLELGDSALYFCASSTRTGGVDTQYFGPGTRLTVL.